This record concerns one T cell receptor (beta chain) sequence. Germline V gene sequence: CDR1 MDHEN, CDR2 SYDVKM. CDR3 size: 15 residues. The ends were cut back, 5 bases at V and 8 bases at J, with 18 bases in the middle. Original processing methods: Scientists estimated how many nucleated cells there were by amplifying reference gene primers. Assay used: immunoSEQ multiplex PCR; TCRdb lists only in-frame clones, some missing. For V, J and clone size, that table is used; D and trimming come from the DNA. The table includes 90,000 to 110,000 clones, approximately 90% detected once. This record comes from a study of blood T cell repertoires in COVID-19. Looking at the study overall: The origin of the acute and convalescent COVID-19 samples was the United States, Italy and Spain. In each case, the material was cDNA or gDNA derived from T cells, B-cell-depleted T cells, or PBMCs.

The TCR sequence derives from a human donor in a cohort sampled during active COVID-19. The chain combines TRBV28 with TRBJ1-4, with a weak D call TRBD1 (6 bases). Material for sequencing was peripheral blood. CDR3 coding DNA: TGTGCCAGCAGTCCAGGACAGAGGGTGCGCGAAAAACTGTTTTTT. This encodes CASSPGQRVREKLFF. Together with reference TRBV28 and TRBJ1-4, the CDR3 gives the full variable domain: DVKVTQSSRYLVKRTGEKVFLECVQDMDHENMFWYRQDPGLGLRLIYFSYDVKMKEKGDIPEGYSVSREKKERFSLILESASTNQTSMYLCASSPGQRVREKLFFGSGTQLSVL.